This T cell receptor (beta chain) was documented in a study of T cell clonality in common variable immunodeficiency. Study-wide findings and caveats: Shared TCRbeta clones were fewer between CVID subjects than controls. Reportedly, TCR beta sequences from common variable immunodeficiency showed fewer deletions and N-nucleotide insertions.

Blood samples were heparinized, 5 to 8 ml per donor. This clone was observed a few times. Its antigen is unidentified. The CDR3 is cut off 3 residues early in the read; its end comes from the germline J gene. Per germline, CDR1 SGHDT and CDR2 YYEEEE. The CDR3 runs 15 residues. Only in-frame clones appear in the TCRdb table, and some are missing; sequencing was by immunoSEQ multiplex PCR. The sample includes approximately 34,000 clones, none of them occurring once. Sequenced: peripheral blood mononuclear cells. The genes are TRBV5-6 and TRBJ2-2, with TRBD1 matching 8 bases. This sequence originates from a person aged 18-70 years in good health. The part of the CDR3 DNA that was read is TGTGCCAGCAGCTTGTGGCAGGGGGCGTCTGAAAAG. Its translation is CASSLWQGASEK. The entire CDR3 protein reads CASSLWQGASEKLFF.